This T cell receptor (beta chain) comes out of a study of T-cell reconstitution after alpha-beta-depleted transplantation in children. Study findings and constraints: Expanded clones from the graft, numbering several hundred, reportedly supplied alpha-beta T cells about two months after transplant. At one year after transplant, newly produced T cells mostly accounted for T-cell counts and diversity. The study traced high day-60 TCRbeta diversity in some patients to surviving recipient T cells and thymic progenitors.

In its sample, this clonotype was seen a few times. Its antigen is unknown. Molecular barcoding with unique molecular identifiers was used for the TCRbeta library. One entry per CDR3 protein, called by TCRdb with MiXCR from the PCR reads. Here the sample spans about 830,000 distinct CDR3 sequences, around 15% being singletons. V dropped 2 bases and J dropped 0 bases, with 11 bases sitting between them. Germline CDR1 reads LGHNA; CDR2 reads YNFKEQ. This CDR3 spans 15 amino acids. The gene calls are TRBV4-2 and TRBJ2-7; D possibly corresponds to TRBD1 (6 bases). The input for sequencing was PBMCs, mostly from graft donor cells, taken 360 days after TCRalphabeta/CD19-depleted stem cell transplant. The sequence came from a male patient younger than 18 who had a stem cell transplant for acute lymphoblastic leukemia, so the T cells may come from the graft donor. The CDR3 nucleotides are TGTGCCAGCAGCCAAAGTTCACAGGGCTCCTACGAGCAGTACTTC. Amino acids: CASSQSSQGSYEQYF.